One TCR beta chain is described in this entry. Its target is unknown. The PCR made use of 60 Vbeta and 13 Jbeta primers. Only in-frame clones appear in the TCRdb table, and some are missing; sequencing was by immunoSEQ multiplex PCR. The table has roughly 180,000 clones, approximately 84% seen once. This record comes from a study of cytomegalovirus exposure and HLA in healthy donors. Whole-study context: Early released data had around 79 million unique TCRs, all coming from HLA-typed donors. Most genotyped donors, approximately 81% of some 400, had Caucasian-associated genetic ancestry.

The study's findings and limits: Prior analysis indicated that the majority of TCR beta V segments exhibited productivity approximately 87% or approximately 30% of the time. What a later analysis showed was that several of the most significant clusters appeared linked to common viral pathogens.

The trim removed 6 bases at V and 1 base at J, leaving 18 bases unmatched. The length of the CDR3 is 20 residues. Germline V gives CDR1 SGHNT, CDR2 YENEEA. Sequencing input: PBMCs. V and J are TRBV11-3 and TRBJ2-1; TRBD2 agrees at 10 bases. This TCR derives from a man younger than 40 in good health and CMV-seronegative. Here the CDR3 reads CASSSSGASGGHRSYNEQFF. In DNA form, the CDR3 reads TGTGCCAGCAGTAGTAGCGGGGCTAGCGGGGGTCACCGATCCTACAATGAGCAGTTCTTC.